The T cell receptor beta chain under discussion was sequenced for a study of PD-1 and CTLA-4 blockade in melanoma. Produced via immunoSEQ multiplex PCR; TCRdb's table is partial and in-frame only. The table records tens of thousands of clones, 88% of them present only once. V lost 0 bases and J lost 18, with 15 bases in between. This CDR3 has 13 residues. Germline V gene lookup returns CDR1 LGHNA and CDR2 YSLEER. The clonotype comes from a human donor with melanoma. The specimen was CD8+ T cells from peripheral blood, collected from a patient given anti-PD-1 treatment. This chain joins TRBV4-3 and TRBJ1-6; tentatively, D is TRBD1 (6 bases). CDR3 region: CASSQETDRLPHF. The CDR3, as DNA: TGCGCCAGCAGCCAAGAGACCGACAGGCTCCCCCACTTT.